Shown below are 32 T cell receptor beta chains from a single sample sequenced in a study of blood T cell repertoires in COVID-19. Clones were read by immunoSEQ multiplex PCR, and TCRdb kept only the in-frame ones, dropping some. The repertoire holds more than 85,000 clones, with about 80% as singletons. Sequenced: peripheral blood. These receptors originate from a man between 60 and 75 years old with acute or convalescent COVID-19.

This clone was detected a few times. V gene TRBV7-2 combines with J gene TRBJ1-2; TRBD1 aligns across 9 bases. Germline V lookup: CDR1 SGHTA, CDR2 FQGNSA. CDR3 length: 14 residues. V gave up 5 bases and J gave up 8 bases; unmatched junction bases: 9. The CDR3 nucleotides read TGTGCCAGCAGCGCCACGGGACAGGGTTACGGCTACACCTTC. This codes for CASSATGQGYGYTF. Full variable domain (remainder filled in from reference TRBV7-2 and TRBJ1-2): GAGVSQSPSNKVTEKGKDVELRCDPISGHTALYWYRQSLGQGLEFLIYFQGNSAPDKSGLPSDRFSAERTGGSVSTLTIQRTQQEDSAVYLCASSATGQGYGYTFGSGTRLTVV.

The chain combines TRBV2 with TRBJ2-7; D possibly corresponds to TRBD1 (6 bases). This CDR3 has 15 residues. V was clipped by 3 bases and J by 4 bases, with 16 bases between them. Germline V gene data show CDR1 as SNHLY and CDR2 as FYNNEI. CDR3 nucleotides: TGTGCCAGCAGTGATCTCGACAGGCTATTTTACGAGCAGTACTTC. Translation gives CASSDLDRLFYEQYF.

The V call is TRBV9, the J call TRBJ1-1, with D perhaps matching TRBD1 (6 bases). CDR3 length equals 13 residues. The V gene's germline CDR1 is SGDLS and CDR2 YYNGEE. Trimming took 0 bases from V and 4 from J, leaving 7 bases between them. DNA of the CDR3: TGTGCCAGCAGCGTAGAAGGGGGCACTGAAGCTTTCTTT. This translates into CASSVEGGTEAFF. Looking up the rest from reference TRBV9 and TRBJ1-1 gives the full variable domain: DSGVTQTPKHLITATGQRVTLRCSPRSGDLSVYWYQQSLDQGLQFLIQYYNGEERAKGNILERFSAQQFPDLHSELNLSSLELGDSALYFCASSVEGGTEAFFGQGTRLTVV.

This chain connects TRBV27 to TRBJ2-4; TRBD2 matches at 9 bases. V gave up 8 bases and J gave up 11 bases; unmatched junction bases: 16. The CDR3 totals 15 residues. Per germline, CDR1 MNHEY and CDR2 SMNVEV (reference sequence). The CDR3 spells CASVANIAGAGVQYF. CDR3 coding DNA: TGTGCCAGCGTCGCCAATATAGCGGGAGCGGGGGTTCAGTACTTC.

This clone appeared a single time. This chain joins TRBV28 and TRBJ2-7; 8 positions agree with TRBD1. Germline V CDR1 and CDR2: MDHEN, SYDVKM. The V gene end was trimmed by 8 bases and the J gene end by 9 bases; junction bases not matched to a gene: 18. The CDR3 sequence is 15 residues long. The CDR3 DNA reads as TGTGCCAGCGGCTCCAGGGGGCCCATCTTAAGGGGGCAGTACGTC. This codes for CASGSRGPILRGQYV.

V is TRBV5-6 and J is TRBJ1-4; TRBD1 aligns across 7 bases. Germline loops: CDR1 SGHDT, CDR2 YYEEEE. The CDR3 contains 17 residues. Losses at the gene ends were 5 bases for V and 3 bases for J; bases not matched to a gene: 13. The DNA for the CDR3 is TGTGCCAGCAGTCTTAACAGGGGCGGGTTGGCTAATGAAAAACTGTTTTTT. This translates into CASSLNRGGLANEKLFF.

For this clone: This CDR3 is also generated by other DNA sequences in the sample. V gene TRBV7-2 combines with J gene TRBJ1-1, with D tentatively TRBD1 (6 bases). Germline V gene sequence: CDR1 SGHTA, CDR2 FQGNSA. With 4 bases removed from V and 1 base from J, the gap between germline ends came to 7 bases. The CDR3 contains 13 residues. The CDR3 spells CASSSDRNTEAFF. In DNA form, the CDR3 reads TGTGCCAGCAGCTCGGACAGGAACACTGAAGCTTTCTTT.

This clone has just one count. This chain uses TRBV6-5 with TRBJ2-3, with TRBD2 matching over 9 bases. Unmatched junction bases numbered 8, after V lost 5 bases and J lost 2 bases. The length of the CDR3 is 16 residues. Germline V CDR1 and CDR2: MNHEY, SVGAGI. The CDR3 reads CASSHWQRGATDTQYF. For the CDR3, the DNA is TGTGCCAGCAGTCACTGGCAGCGGGGGGCCACAGATACGCAGTATTTT.

This clone occurred once. The CDR3, as DNA: TGTGCCTGGAGTGTACAACAGGGGAGTGAGCAGTTCTTC. It encodes CAWSVQQGSEQFF. The rearrangement uses TRBV30 and TRBJ2-1, with TRBD1 identical over 7 bases. The V gene end was trimmed by 0 bases and the J gene end by 9 bases; junction bases not matched to a gene: 5. The CDR3 totals 13 residues. Germline V gene data show CDR1 as GTSNPN and CDR2 as SVGIG (reference sequence).

The chain links TRBV6-1 to TRBJ1-5; the match to TRBD1 covers 8 bases. This CDR3 is 14 amino acids long. V lost 6 bases, J lost 6 bases, and 7 bases stayed unmatched. Germline CDR1 and CDR2: MNHNS and SASEGT. CDR3: CASRPTGEIQPQHF. CDR3 in DNA: TGTGCCAGCAGGCCGACAGGGGAGATTCAGCCCCAGCATTTT.

The CDR3 here is CASSPPLGTGGGGGYTF. Here the CDR3 DNA reads TGTGCCAGCAGCCCTCCCTTGGGGACAGGGGGCGGCGGAGGCTACACCTTC. The chain has TRBV7-9 and TRBJ1-2, with 12 bases aligning to TRBD1. Per germline, CDR1 SEHNR and CDR2 FQNEAQ (reference sequence). The CDR3 spans 17 residues. The junction had 15 bases not matched to a gene; V was cut back by 5 bases and J by 8 bases.

The chain links TRBV7-6 to TRBJ1-5, with D tentatively TRBD1 (6 bases). Germline-derived CDR1 and CDR2 are SGHVS and FNYEAQ. This CDR3 comprises 16 residues. V was cut by 5 bases and J by 0 bases, with 14 bases left in between. CDR3 bases: TGTGCCAGCAGCGAGGGGGGGGCCTATAGCAATCAGCCCCAGCATTTT. Translation gives CASSEGGAYSNQPQHF. The full variable domain, its missing parts supplied by reference TRBV7-6 and TRBJ1-5, is GAGVSQSPRYKVTKRGQDVALRCDPISGHVSLYWYRQALGQGPEFLTYFNYEAQQDKSGLPNDRFSAERPEGSISTLTIQRTEQRDSAMYRCASSEGGAYSNQPQHFGDGTRLSIL.

CDR3 coding DNA: TGCGCCAGCAGCTTGACAGCGGGGGGGCGGAATACGCAGTATTTT. Translated: CASSLTAGGRNTQYF. The chain carries TRBV5-1 and TRBJ2-3; 10 bases map to TRBD2. The V gene end was trimmed by 1 base and the J gene end by 7 bases; junction bases not matched to a gene: 6. The length of the CDR3 is 15 residues. Germline CDR1 SGHRS, CDR2 YFSETQ.

The V and J genes are TRBV30 and TRBJ1-2; 9 bases match TRBD1. Germline V gene sequence: CDR1 GTSNPN, CDR2 SVGIG (reference sequence). V gave up 7 bases and J gave up 2 bases; unmatched junction bases: 5. The CDR3 extends over 13 amino acids. Here the CDR3 DNA reads TGTGCCTTTAACAGGGGGCTGAACTATGGCTACACCTTC. It translates to CAFNRGLNYGYTF.

Here the CDR3 reads CASSQEVYGTDNTDTQYF. The CDR3 DNA reads as TGCGCCAGCAGCCAAGAAGTTTACGGGACAGACAACACAGATACGCAGTATTTT. The chain is built from TRBV4-3 and TRBJ2-3; 7 positions match TRBD1. J gave up 2 bases and V 0 bases, and 11 bases lay outside the gene matches. The CDR3 is 18 residues long. CDR1 is LGHNA, CDR2 YSLEER, per germline.

CDR3 DNA: TGTGCCAGTACCGGGGGGAACACTGAAGCTTTCTTT. Protein: CASTGGNTEAFF. This sequence joins TRBV10-3 and TRBJ1-1; D perhaps matches TRBD1 (5 bases). In germline, CDR1 is ENHRY, CDR2 SYGVKD. This CDR3 contains 12 residues. With 10 bases removed from V and 1 base from J, the gap between germline ends came to 10 bases.

This clone was found once. Here the CDR3 reads CAWIRQSAEAFF. The CDR3 nucleotides are TGTGCCTGGATACGACAGAGCGCTGAAGCTTTCTTT. V usage is TRBV30 and J usage is TRBJ1-1; D is possibly TRBD1 (5 bases). The V end was cut by 4 bases, the J end by 6 bases, with 12 bases between. Germline CDR1 and CDR2: GTSNPN and SVGIG (reference sequence). The CDR3 extends over 12 amino acids.

J is TRBJ1-5 and V is TRBV19; perhaps TRBD1 as D (5 bases). Trimming left V 5 bases short and J 4 bases short, with 15 bases between. The CDR3 sequence is 15 residues long. Germline-derived CDR1 and CDR2 are LNHDA and SQIVND (reference sequence). The CDR3 loop is CASSREGGGNQPQHF. In nucleotides, the CDR3 is TGTGCCAGTAGTCGGGAGGGCGGGGGGAATCAGCCCCAGCATTTT.

The rearrangement uses TRBV7-2 and TRBJ2-1; 9 nucleotides agree with TRBD2. The trim removed 5 bases at V and 6 bases at J, leaving 11 bases unmatched. This CDR3 is 16 amino acids long. Germline lookup yields CDR1 SGHTA and CDR2 FQGNSA. The CDR3: CASSLSGGRALNEQFF. The CDR3 DNA sequence: TGTGCCAGCAGCCTTAGCGGCGGGAGGGCTCTCAATGAGCAGTTCTTC. The whole variable domain, remainder taken from reference TRBV7-2 and TRBJ2-1, is GAGVSQSPSNKVTEKGKDVELRCDPISGHTALYWYRQSLGQGLEFLIYFQGNSAPDKSGLPSDRFSAERTGGSVSTLTIQRTQQEDSAVYLCASSLSGGRALNEQFFGPGTRLTVL.

This chain connects TRBV10-3 to TRBJ2-3, with a possible D match to TRBD2 (6 bases). V dropped 7 bases and J dropped 6 bases, with 17 bases sitting between them. This CDR3 is 14 amino acids long. Germline loops: CDR1 ENHRY, CDR2 SYGVKD. The DNA of the CDR3 is TGTGCCATCACTGACGGGACTGCGGGCGATACGCAGTATTTT. It encodes CAITDGTAGDTQYF.

The chain links TRBV19 to TRBJ1-2; TRBD1 aligns across 8 bases. CDR3 size: 13 residues. The V gene end was trimmed by 6 bases and the J gene end by 8 bases; junction bases not matched to a gene: 8. CDR1 and CDR2 from the germline V gene are LNHDA and SQIVND (reference sequence). The chain's CDR3 is CASSFRTGNGYTF. As DNA, the CDR3 is TGTGCCAGTAGCTTTCGGACAGGGAACGGCTACACCTTC.

The gene calls are TRBV19 and TRBJ1-1; 7 positions match TRBD1. The CDR3 length is 13 residues. Germline V gives CDR1 LNHDA, CDR2 SQIVND (reference sequence). Trimming removed 4 bases from V and 6 bases from J; junction bases left unmatched: 5. The CDR3 nucleotides read TGTGCCAGTAGTACCACAGGGGTGGCTGAAGCTTTCTTT. Translation gives CASSTTGVAEAFF.

The genes are TRBV29-1 and TRBJ2-4; the D gene is possibly TRBD2 (6 bases). V lost 4 bases to trimming and J lost 12 bases, with 19 bases between them. The germline CDR1 and CDR2 sequences are SQVTM and ANQGSEA. This CDR3 is built from 13 residues. The CDR3 nucleotides read TGCAGCGTTGGTAGCGGTCCCTTTGGGGATCAGTACTTC. This gives the protein CSVGSGPFGDQYF.

The chain couples TRBV5-1 to TRBJ2-7; tentative D call: TRBD1 (6 bases). The CDR3 runs 14 residues. Looked up from germline, CDR1 is SGHRS and CDR2 is YFSETQ. V shed 4 bases and J shed 2 bases, with 13 bases lying between them. This chain's CDR3 is CASSADSAAYEQYF. The CDR3 nucleotides are TGCGCCAGCAGCGCGGACAGTGCAGCCTACGAGCAGTACTTC.

The chain links TRBV10-3 to TRBJ2-4; weak D call: TRBD1 (6 bases). Germline CDR1 reads ENHRY; CDR2 reads SYGVKD. CDR3 length equals 14 residues. The V and J ends lost 0 bases and 9 bases respectively, with 12 bases between them. CDR3 amino acids: CAISESTGEGIQYF. The CDR3 nucleotides read TGTGCCATCAGTGAGTCGACAGGTGAGGGCATTCAGTACTTC.

The chain recombines TRBV3-1 (or the pseudogene TRBV3-2) with TRBJ1-1; TRBD1 matches at 9 bases. With 4 bases clipped from V and 5 bases from J, the junction kept 8 bases outside the gene matches. The CDR3 has 15 amino acids. Germline CDR1 is LGHDT and CDR2 is YNNKEL (reference sequence). CDR3 DNA sequence: TGTGCCAGCAGCCCCTCGGACAGGGGAGGAACTGAAGCTTTCTTT. Protein sequence: CASSPSDRGGTEAFF.

The chain joins TRBV30 to TRBJ2-3; D might be TRBD1 (6 bases). Trimming removed 5 bases at V and 0 bases at J, with 12 bases between. Per germline, CDR1 GTSNPN and CDR2 SVGIG (reference sequence). The CDR3 covers 14 residues. The CDR3 loop reads CAWVDRTSTDTQYF. CDR3 coding DNA: TGTGCCTGGGTGGACAGAACTAGCACAGATACGCAGTATTTT.

The CDR3: CASGRRGRGNTEAFF. CDR3 bases: TGTGCCAGTGGGCGGAGGGGGCGCGGGAACACTGAAGCTTTCTTT. The chain has TRBV19 and TRBJ1-1; 7 nucleotides agree with TRBD1. V lost 8 bases to trimming and J lost 1 base; unmatched junction nucleotides: 10. CDR3 length equals 15 residues. CDR1 LNHDA and CDR2 SQIVND come from the germline V gene (reference sequence).

By share of the sample, this clone is medium-sized. This chain connects TRBV19 to TRBJ1-3, with D perhaps TRBD1 (5 bases). Trimming took off 2 bases at V and 0 bases at J, with 8 bases between the two ends. From germline, CDR1 is LNHDA and CDR2 SQIVND (reference sequence). This CDR3 comprises 15 residues. CDR3 region: CASSIRQISGNTIYF. As DNA, the CDR3 is TGTGCCAGTAGTATAAGACAGATCTCTGGAAACACCATATATTTT.

This sequence joins TRBV27 and TRBJ1-3; 8 nucleotides line up with TRBD1. Germline V gene data show CDR1 as MNHEY and CDR2 as SMNVEV (reference sequence). CDR3 length equals 16 residues. J was trimmed by 2 bases and V by 3 bases; bases with no gene match: 6. The CDR3 sequence: CASSFAGTGTGNTIYF. The CDR3 DNA follows: TGTGCCAGCAGTTTTGCCGGGACAGGAACTGGAAACACCATATATTTT.

Here the CDR3 DNA reads TGTGCCAGCAGAAGGACAGGGGGACACATGAGCTACACCTTC. Translation gives CASRRTGGHMSYTF. The genes are TRBV6-5 and TRBJ1-2, with TRBD1 identical over 10 bases. This CDR3 spans 14 amino acids. Germline V gene lookup returns CDR1 MNHEY and CDR2 SVGAGI. The junction had 10 bases not matched to a gene; V was cut back by 6 bases and J by 9 bases.

The rearrangement links TRBV6-1 to TRBJ1-5; D ambiguous. This CDR3 region has 15 residues. CDR1 and CDR2 from the germline V gene are MNHNS and SASEGT. V lost 2 bases and J lost 1, with 9 bases in between. For the CDR3, the DNA is TGTGCCAGCAGTGAAAACCCGAGGAGCAATCAGCCCCAGCATTTT. As protein: CASSENPRSNQPQHF.